Listed below are T cell receptor beta chains from one sample, sequenced in a study of memory CD4+ T cells and cytomegalovirus serostatus. TCRdb keeps only in-frame clones here, not all; method: immunoSEQ multiplex PCR. Altogether 35,000 to 45,000 clones are present, about 73% being singletons, with the ten largest covering around 0.77%. Input material: memory CD4+ T cells from blood. Every receptor here comes from an adult in good health and CMV-seronegative. Each CDR3 is given with its conserved first and last residue. A D gene is named only where the DNA matches it firmly. Clone sizes are given selectively: once, few, many, or a class where the clone is expanded.

d_gene: NA
v_gene: TRBV6-4
j_gene: TRBJ2-3
abundance: NA
CDR3nt: TGTGCCAGCAGCGCCCTAGCGAGCACAGATACGCAGTATTTT
CDR3aa: CASSALASTDTQYF

d_gene: TRBD2
v_gene: TRBV7-2
j_gene: TRBJ2-5
abundance: once
CDR3nt: TGTGCCAGCAGCTTCCAAGCGGGGGCCCTGGGAGAGACCCAGTACTTC
CDR3aa: CASSFQAGALGETQYF

d_gene: NA
v_gene: TRBV6-1
j_gene: TRBJ1-2
abundance: NA
CDR3nt: TGTGCCAGCAGTGAACCGGCAGGGAGGGGCTACACCTTC
CDR3aa: CASSEPAGRGYTF

d_gene: NA
v_gene: TRBV7-9
j_gene: TRBJ2-3
abundance: NA
CDR3nt: TGTGCCAGCAGCTCCGGGCTTAGCACAGATACGCAGTATTTT
CDR3aa: CASSSGLSTDTQYF

d_gene: NA
v_gene: TRBV5-4
j_gene: TRBJ2-7
abundance: NA
CDR3nt: TGTGCCAGCAGCGCCACGGCCGGGACAACCGACGAGCAGTACTTC
CDR3aa: CASSATAGTTDEQYF

d_gene: NA
v_gene: TRBV2
j_gene: TRBJ2-1
abundance: few
CDR3nt: TGTGCCAGCAGTACGTACAATGAGCAGTTCTTC
CDR3aa: CASSTYNEQFF

d_gene: TRBD2
v_gene: TRBV10-3
j_gene: TRBJ2-3
abundance: NA
CDR3nt: TGTGCCATCAAAGGAGGCGGGGGTCGGGGCACAGATACGCAGTATTTT
CDR3aa: CAIKGGGGRGTDTQYF

d_gene: NA
v_gene: TRBV30
j_gene: TRBJ1-4
abundance: NA
CDR3nt: TGTGCCTGGAGCGGAGGAACAGGGAATGAAAAACTGTTTTTT
CDR3aa: CAWSGGTGNEKLFF

d_gene: TRBD2
v_gene: TRBV19
j_gene: TRBJ2-4
abundance: NA
CDR3nt: TGTGCCAGTAGTGTGGGGGCGGGTAGCGGGGTAGCCAAAAACATTCAGTACTTC
CDR3aa: CASSVGAGSGVAKNIQYF

d_gene: NA
v_gene: TRBV6-5
j_gene: TRBJ1-6
abundance: NA
CDR3nt: TGTGCCAGCAGTTATGACAGGATTTTGTCACCCCTCCACTTT
CDR3aa: CASSYDRILSPLHF

d_gene: NA
v_gene: TRBV7-8
j_gene: TRBJ1-1
abundance: NA
CDR3nt: TGTGCCAGCAGCTCAATTGGGATGAACACTGAAGCTTTCTTT
CDR3aa: CASSSIGMNTEAFF

d_gene: NA
v_gene: TRBV30
j_gene: TRBJ2-1
abundance: NA
CDR3nt: TGTGCCTGGGGGGGGGACACGGGTAGGAAGAATGAGCAGTTCTTC
CDR3aa: CAWGGDTGRKNEQFF

d_gene: TRBD1
v_gene: TRBV7-8
j_gene: TRBJ1-1
abundance: few
CDR3nt: TGTGCCAGCAGCTTAGGGATTGACAGGGAGGCTTTCTTT
CDR3aa: CASSLGIDREAFF

d_gene: NA
v_gene: TRBV21-1
j_gene: TRBJ1-1
abundance: NA
CDR3nt: TGTGCCAGACGGCCCCTACGGGTACAAGTTTTCTTT
CDR3aa: CARRPLRVQVFF

d_gene: NA
v_gene: TRBV6-1
j_gene: TRBJ1-1
abundance: NA
CDR3nt: TGTGCCAGCAGCCCAGGGTCGGTGAACACTGAAGCTTTCTTT
CDR3aa: CASSPGSVNTEAFF

d_gene: NA
v_gene: TRBV9
j_gene: TRBJ1-1
abundance: NA
CDR3nt: TGTGCCAGCAGCGTTGCTTCTTTACAGGCTGAAGCTTTCTTT
CDR3aa: CASSVASLQAEAFF

d_gene: NA
v_gene: TRBV19
j_gene: TRBJ2-1
abundance: NA
CDR3nt: TGTGCCAGTCAAGCGTACCTGACAGGGAGGGATGAGCAGTTCTTC
CDR3aa: CASQAYLTGRDEQFF

d_gene: NA
v_gene: TRBV6-4
j_gene: TRBJ1-2
abundance: NA
CDR3nt: TGTGCCAGCAGTGAAAACGGCAGGGGATGGGGCTACACCTTC
CDR3aa: CASSENGRGWGYTF

d_gene: TRBD1
v_gene: TRBV2
j_gene: TRBJ1-2
abundance: once
CDR3nt: TGTGCCAGCAGCGACAGGGGTTTTTCGGGCGGTCCACATGGCTACACCTTC
CDR3aa: CASSDRGFSGGPHGYTF

d_gene: NA
v_gene: TRBV19
j_gene: TRBJ1-5
abundance: NA
CDR3nt: TGTGCCAGTAGCCAAAGTAGGGGTTCACAGCCCCAGCATTTT
CDR3aa: CASSQSRGSQPQHF

d_gene: TRBD2
v_gene: TRBV30
j_gene: TRBJ2-2
abundance: NA
CDR3nt: TGTGCCTGGAAGAGACTAGCGATAACCGGGGAGCTGTTTTTT
CDR3aa: CAWKRLAITGELFF

d_gene: NA
v_gene: TRBV5-4
j_gene: TRBJ1-1
abundance: NA
CDR3nt: TGTGCCAGCAGCTACCCTCTCTTCACTGAAGCTTTCTTT
CDR3aa: CASSYPLFTEAFF

d_gene: NA
v_gene: TRBV29-1
j_gene: TRBJ2-6
abundance: once
CDR3nt: TGCAGCGTTGCTGGACTGGGAGTTGGGGCCAACGTCCTGACTTTC
CDR3aa: CSVAGLGVGANVLTF

d_gene: NA
v_gene: TRBV2
j_gene: TRBJ1-6
abundance: NA
CDR3nt: TGTGCCAGCAGTGTCTACAGGGTTAATTCACCCCTCCACTTT
CDR3aa: CASSVYRVNSPLHF

d_gene: NA
v_gene: TRBV6-5
j_gene: TRBJ2-7
abundance: few
CDR3nt: TGTGCCAGCAGTTACTCGGACAGACTCTACGAGCAGTACTTC
CDR3aa: CASSYSDRLYEQYF

d_gene: NA
v_gene: TRBV7-2
j_gene: TRBJ1-1
abundance: NA
CDR3nt: TGTGCCAGCAGCTTAGAATTGAACACTGAAGCTTTCTTT
CDR3aa: CASSLELNTEAFF